This is a list of T cell receptor beta chains from one sample in a study of a mutant IDH1 vaccine in newly diagnosed glioma. TCRdb's copy holds only in-frame clones and misses some; the assay was immunoSEQ multiplex PCR. The sample lists 31,000 or so clones; roughly four fifths were seen once. Their specific antigens are unknown. Source: PBMCs, taken from a glioma patient whose treatment included an IDH1 peptide vaccine. Receptors were obtained from a man younger than 40 with glioma. The CDR3 runs from the conserved cysteine through the conserved F or W. The D gene is left open where the match is weak.

d_gene: .; v_gene: TRBV5-6; j_gene: TRBJ2-3; CDR3nt: TGTGCCAGCAGCTACCCATCCCACTTGGGGGGCAGGCCCACAGATACGCAGTATTTT; CDR3aa: CASSYPSHLGGRPTDTQYF
d_gene: TRBD2; v_gene: TRBV5-1; j_gene: TRBJ2-1; CDR3nt: TGCGCCAGCAGCTTAGGGCGGAAAGTAGCGGGAAGCTCCTACAATGAGCAGTTCTTC; CDR3aa: CASSLGRKVAGSSYNEQFF
d_gene: .; v_gene: TRBV27; j_gene: TRBJ2-7; CDR3nt: TGTGCCAAAGAAAGAGGGAAGGATTACGAGCAGTACTTC; CDR3aa: CAKERGKDYEQYF
d_gene: TRBD1; v_gene: TRBV5-1; j_gene: TRBJ2-5; CDR3nt: TGCGCCAGCAGCTCGGGACAGGGTCGAGAGACCCAGTACTTC; CDR3aa: CASSSGQGRETQYF
d_gene: .; v_gene: TRBV29-1; j_gene: TRBJ1-1; CDR3nt: TGCAGCGCCGGAGGTCGGGGTCGCGGGAACACTGAAGCTTTCTTT; CDR3aa: CSAGGRGRGNTEAFF
d_gene: .; v_gene: TRBV4-2; j_gene: TRBJ2-5; CDR3nt: TGTGCCAGCAGCCCCAAGATGGGAGGAGAGACCCAGTACTTC; CDR3aa: CASSPKMGGETQYF
d_gene: .; v_gene: TRBV7-9; j_gene: TRBJ2-7; CDR3nt: TGTGCCAGCAGTAGGGGGGGAGCGGCGCTCTCCTACGAGCAGTACTTC; CDR3aa: CASSRGGAALSYEQYF
d_gene: .; v_gene: TRBV5-4; j_gene: TRBJ1-3; CDR3nt: TGTGCCAGCAGCTTTAACAGGGTGTCTGGAAACACCATATATTTT; CDR3aa: CASSFNRVSGNTIYF
d_gene: .; v_gene: TRBV27; j_gene: TRBJ1-5; CDR3nt: TGTGCCAGCAGTCCTGGGAACTATCAGCCCCAGCATTTT; CDR3aa: CASSPGNYQPQHF
d_gene: .; v_gene: TRBV6-1; j_gene: TRBJ1-1; CDR3nt: TGTGCCAGCCGAAGAGGGACGGGGAACACTGAAGCTTTCTTT; CDR3aa: CASRRGTGNTEAFF
d_gene: TRBD1; v_gene: TRBV7-8; j_gene: TRBJ1-1; CDR3nt: TGTGCCAGCAGCGGGACAGGGACCACTGAAGCTTTCTTT; CDR3aa: CASSGTGTTEAFF
d_gene: .; v_gene: TRBV19; j_gene: TRBJ1-1; CDR3nt: TGTGCCAGTAGCCCGGCGCGCGGGACTGAAGCTTTCTTT; CDR3aa: CASSPARGTEAFF
d_gene: .; v_gene: TRBV6-5; j_gene: TRBJ2-3; CDR3nt: TGTGCCAGCAGTTACTCATTCCGGGGTACAGATACGCAGTATTTT; CDR3aa: CASSYSFRGTDTQYF